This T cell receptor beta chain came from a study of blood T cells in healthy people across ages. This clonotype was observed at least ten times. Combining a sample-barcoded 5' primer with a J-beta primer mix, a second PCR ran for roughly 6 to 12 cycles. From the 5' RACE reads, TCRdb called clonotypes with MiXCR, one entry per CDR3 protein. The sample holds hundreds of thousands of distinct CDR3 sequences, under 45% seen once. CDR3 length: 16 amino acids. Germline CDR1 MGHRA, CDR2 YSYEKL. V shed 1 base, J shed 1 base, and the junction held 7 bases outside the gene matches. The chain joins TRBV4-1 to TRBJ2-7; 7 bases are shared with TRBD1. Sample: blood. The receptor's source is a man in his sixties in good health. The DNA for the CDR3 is TGCGCCAGCAGCCAAGGGCCCAGGACAGGTTCCTACGAGCAGTACTTC. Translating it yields CASSQGPRTGSYEQYF.